This section outlines one TCR beta chain sequence together with its context. One end of the junction does not line up with germline, which may come from a read error. The data derive from a study of tumor-infiltrating lymphocytes in primary liver carcinoma. With a constant-region primer, TCR beta cDNA was made from approximately 520 ng of total RNA. Slightly modified ARM-PCR with three nested multiplex PCR rounds yielded TCR beta libraries. The opening two PCR rounds, around 11 cycles each, paired TRBV1-TRBV30 forward primers with a C-beta reverse primer. Each CDR3 protein gets one entry after TCRdb re-called the multiplex PCR reads with MiXCR. The repertoire holds 50,000 or so distinct CDR3 sequences, with about 80% as singletons. Bulk tissue was left unsorted, and RNA and DNA were co-extracted from 20-30 mg of it. Viable tumor cell content exceeded 80% in every tumor sample. CDR1 and CDR2 (germline): SGHRS, YFSETQ. The length of the CDR3 is 17 residues.

This sequence was found in a man between 40 and 49 years old with primary liver carcinoma and hepatitis B virus infection. The rearrangement links TRBV5-1 to TRBJ2-2; TRBD2 agrees at 12 bases. Sequencing input: liver tumor tissue from sampling region 5. Subset specified: tumor region T5, tumor centre. The DNA for the CDR3 is TGCGCCAGCAACTTGGAGACTAGCGGGAGAAACACCGGGGAGCTGTCTTTT. It encodes CASNLETSGRNTGELSF.